This TCR beta chain was identified in a study of radiotherapy plus CTLA-4 blockade in lung cancer. Whole-study findings and limits: Following radiotherapy plus ipilimumab, tumor-derived TCR clones expanded in the blood.

TCRdb's table, derived via immunoSEQ multiplex PCR, lists solely in-frame clones and lacks some. The data contain 35,000 to 50,000 clones, roughly 73% of them singletons. The V end lost 4 bases, the J end lost 2 bases, and 3 bases lay between the germline ends. This CDR3 comprises 11 residues. Germline V CDR1 and CDR2: SGHTS, YDEGEE. A word on this clone: Its antigen is not known.

The chain links TRBV5-8 to TRBJ2-5, with unresolved D. The TCR was taken from a human donor with non-small cell lung cancer who had a complete response to radiotherapy plus ipilimumab. This specimen consisted of peripheral blood, obtained from a patient treated with radiotherapy plus ipilimumab. The CDR3 DNA is TGTGCCAGCAGCCCTCAAGAGACCCAGTACTTC. Translating gives CASSPQETQYF.